This TCR beta chain was captured in a study of cytomegalovirus exposure and HLA in healthy donors. Overall study results and limits: Later genetic work tied a missense DCLRE1C variant to beta-chain V and J trimming. Apparent HLA restriction characterized most CMV-associated TCR beta chains in a later analysis. It was likely that a cluster of highly shared sequence variants was a sequencing artifact.

PCR amplification relied on 60 Vbeta primers (plus 13 Jbeta primers). Here immunoSEQ multiplex PCR was the method, and the copy in TCRdb shows in-frame clones only, minus some. The table shows roughly 200,000 clones, with almost 70% occurring only once. In regard to this clone: The antigen remains unidentified.

Material for sequencing was PBMCs. This clonotype originated in a middle-aged man in good health and CMV-seropositive.

CDR3 loop: CASSSGSGGASDTQYF. The CDR3 DNA sequence: TGCGCCAGCAGCTCCGGGAGCGGGGGGGCTTCAGATACGCAGTATTTT. This chain joins TRBV5-1 and TRBJ2-3; 10 nucleotides align to TRBD2. Germline V gives CDR1 SGHRS, CDR2 YFSETQ. This CDR3 region has 16 residues. With 3 bases clipped from V and 4 bases from J, the junction kept 8 bases outside the gene matches.